This T cell receptor delta chain was sequenced for a study of gamma-delta chains in newborns, infants, children. Study-level background: Innate gammadelta T cells reportedly expand polyclonally right after birth, driven by microbial exposure, per the title.

The CDR3 covers 17 residues. CDR1 and CDR2 from the germline V gene are GEAIGNYY and EKD. This clone is deemed medium-sized. A much larger clone lies one base from this, so it may be a read error. TCRdb ran CATT on the reads. The sample contains fewer than 1,500 delta-chain clones, roughly 0.98% of which appear only once. V gene TRDV2 combines with J gene TRDJ1; D remains unclear. The source material was blood. This clonotype was obtained from a child in good health. This CDR3 reads CACGTVGKDPYTDKLIF. The CDR3, as DNA: TGTGCCTGTGGCACCGTAGGGAAGGATCCTTACACCGATAAACTCATCTTT.